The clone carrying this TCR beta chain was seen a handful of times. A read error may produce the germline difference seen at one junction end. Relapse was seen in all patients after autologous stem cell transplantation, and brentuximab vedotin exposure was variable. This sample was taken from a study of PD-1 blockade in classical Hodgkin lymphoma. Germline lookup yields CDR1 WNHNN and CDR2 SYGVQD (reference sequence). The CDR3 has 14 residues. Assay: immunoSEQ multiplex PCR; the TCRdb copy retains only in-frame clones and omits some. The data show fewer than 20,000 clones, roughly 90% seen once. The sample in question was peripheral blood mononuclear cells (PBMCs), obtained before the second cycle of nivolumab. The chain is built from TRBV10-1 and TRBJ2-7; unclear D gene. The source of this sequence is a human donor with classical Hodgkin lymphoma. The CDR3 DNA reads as TGCGCCAGCTGTGAGGACCTCCGATGCCTCGAGCAGTACTTC. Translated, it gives CASCEDLRCLEQYF.